This T cell receptor (beta chain) was sequenced during a study of blood T cell repertoires in COVID-19. Produced via immunoSEQ multiplex PCR; TCRdb's table is partial and in-frame only. The sample consists of approximately 210,000 clones, roughly 94% of them appearing once. V gave up 0 bases and J gave up 2 bases; unmatched junction bases: 5. The germline gives CDR1 LGHDT, CDR2 YNNKEL (reference sequence). This CDR3 contains 16 residues. Seattle enrolled patients during active infection and tracked them longitudinally. V and J are TRBV3-1 (or the pseudogene TRBV3-2) and TRBJ2-3; TRBD2 aligns across 7 bases. The TCR comes from a man between 25 and 39 years old with COVID-19, enrolled during active disease. The sequenced sample consisted of peripheral blood. As DNA, the CDR3 is TGTGCCAGCAGCCAAGACTCGCGGGGGTTCACAGATACGCAGTATTTT. Its translation is CASSQDSRGFTDTQYF.